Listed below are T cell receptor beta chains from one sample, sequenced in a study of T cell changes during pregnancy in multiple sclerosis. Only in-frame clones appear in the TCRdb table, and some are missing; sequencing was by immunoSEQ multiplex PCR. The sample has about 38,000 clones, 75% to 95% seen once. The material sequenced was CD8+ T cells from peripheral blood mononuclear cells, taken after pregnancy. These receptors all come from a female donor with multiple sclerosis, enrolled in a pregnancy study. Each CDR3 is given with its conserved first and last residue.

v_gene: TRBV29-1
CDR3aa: CSVGDSSYGYTF

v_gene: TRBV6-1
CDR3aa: CASSEVSGGPTDTQYF

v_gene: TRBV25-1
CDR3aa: CASSEDRAGNSPLHF

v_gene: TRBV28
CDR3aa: CASSLGAVSINEQFF

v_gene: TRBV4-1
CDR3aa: CASSQRVSGMGTSGAYEQYF

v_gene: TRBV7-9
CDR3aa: CASSSATSPRRAQYF

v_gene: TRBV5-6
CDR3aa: CASSDEPGVAFF

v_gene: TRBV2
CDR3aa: CASSDEGSGRRKDTQYF

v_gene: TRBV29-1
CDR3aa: CSVALTGAYEQYF

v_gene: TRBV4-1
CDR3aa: CASSQDRSRRNEKLFF

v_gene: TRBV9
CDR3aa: CASSMLSNTQYF

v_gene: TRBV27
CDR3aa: CASSLSSADTQYF

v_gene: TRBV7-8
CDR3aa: CASSWAGMNEQFF

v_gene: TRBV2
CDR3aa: CASSSLQDSPSTDTQYF

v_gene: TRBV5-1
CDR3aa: CASTSGGAEQYF

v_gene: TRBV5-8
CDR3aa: CASSPAGGMFGYTF

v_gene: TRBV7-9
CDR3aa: CASSPTSGSWGDTQYF

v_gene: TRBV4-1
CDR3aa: CASSHPRQGSGANVLTF

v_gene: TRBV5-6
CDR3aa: CASSWISGTVETQYF

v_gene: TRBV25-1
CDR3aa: CASKSGSGSDTEAFF

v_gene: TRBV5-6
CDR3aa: CASSLGGTGELFF

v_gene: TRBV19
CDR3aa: CASSIASGIRADNEQFF

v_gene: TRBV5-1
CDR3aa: CASSFFGGAPNEKLFF

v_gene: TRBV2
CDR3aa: CASRASGTTLETQYF

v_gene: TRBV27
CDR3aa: CASSLTENTEAFF

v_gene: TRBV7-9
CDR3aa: CASSFPWDIEQFF

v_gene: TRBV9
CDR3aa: CASSPQQGYGYTF

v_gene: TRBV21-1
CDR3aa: CAHQRGSGGSSYNEQFF

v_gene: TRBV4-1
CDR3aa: CASSQDPMGPVVSGNTIYF

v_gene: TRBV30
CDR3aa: CAAGGLAPLHF

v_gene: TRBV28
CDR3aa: CASRPWGLWREEIDTQYF

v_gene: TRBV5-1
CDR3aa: CASSTRTGRYEQYF

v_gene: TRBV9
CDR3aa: CASSVKDRGIGNEQFF

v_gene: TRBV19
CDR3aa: CASSISRGGRQEQYF

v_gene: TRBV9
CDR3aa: CASSPGNEKLFF

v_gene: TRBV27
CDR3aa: CASSLSRLITGGPEAFF

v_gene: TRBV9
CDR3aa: CASSGDSYEQYF

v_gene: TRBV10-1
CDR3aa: CASREYGSGDNQPQHF

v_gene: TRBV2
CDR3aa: CASDVLAVPNTGELFF

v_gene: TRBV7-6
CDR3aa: CASSSLNNHEQFF

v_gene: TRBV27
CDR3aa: CASSRVGGELFF

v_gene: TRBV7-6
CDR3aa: CASSLGGQGANTEAFF

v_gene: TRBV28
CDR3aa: CASSYPGQSDTDTQYF

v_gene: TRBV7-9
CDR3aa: CASSLGRRDEAFF

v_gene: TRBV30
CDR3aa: CAWTFPNRAEKGTNEKLFF

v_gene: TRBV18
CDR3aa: CASSLDRSYGYTF

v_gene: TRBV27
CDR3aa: CASSFGGRFAGEQFF

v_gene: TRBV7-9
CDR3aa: CASSQGTGPYEQYF

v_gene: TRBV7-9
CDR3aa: CASSETGGIYGYTF

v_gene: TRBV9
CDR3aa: CASSGGARETQYF

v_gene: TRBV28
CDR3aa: CASSNPGGPSSYNEQFF

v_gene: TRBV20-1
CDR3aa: CSVGGTDTQYF

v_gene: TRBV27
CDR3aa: CASSLSPHRGTNEKLFF

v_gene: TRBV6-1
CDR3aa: CASRTGYSNQPQHF

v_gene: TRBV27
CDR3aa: CASSLGPGTEAFF

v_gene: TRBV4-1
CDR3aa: CASSPWDRGQTNEKLFF

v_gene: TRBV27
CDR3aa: CASSFQAGDLSTDTQYF

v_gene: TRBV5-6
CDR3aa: CASSLGGRKETQYF

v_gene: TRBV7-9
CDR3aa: CASSLTSNEQFF

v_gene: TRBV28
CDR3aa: CASSSLPLAEPDYEQYF